This T cell receptor beta chain was identified in a study of blood T cell repertoires in COVID-19. Study context: Sites across the United States, Italy and Spain contributed samples from acute and convalescent COVID-19. T cells, B-cell-depleted T cells, or PBMCs supplied cDNA or gDNA.

In the original workflow: Amplification with reference gene primers provided the estimates of nucleated cell counts. Clones were read by immunoSEQ multiplex PCR, and TCRdb kept only the in-frame ones, dropping some. V and J calls and clone size are copied from that table; D and trimming were computed from the DNA. The sample lists about 140,000 clones, around 84% occurring once. The CDR3 totals 17 residues. Germline CDR1 reads SGHRS; CDR2 reads YFSETQ. V lost 2 bases, J lost 4 bases, and 11 bases stayed unmatched. The source of this sequence is a woman aged 55-70 years with acute or convalescent COVID-19. The chain has TRBV5-1 and TRBJ2-3; TRBD2 matches 9 bases. Sequencing used peripheral blood. For the CDR3, the DNA is TGCGCCAGCAGCTTAAGTTCTGGCGGGGGGGCAGCAGATACGCAGTATTTT. This translates into CASSLSSGGGAADTQYF. The entire variable domain, with the rest obtained from reference TRBV5-1 and TRBJ2-3, is as follows: KAGVTQTPRYLIKTRGQQVTLSCSPISGHRSVSWYQQTPGQGLQFLFEYFSETQRNKGNFPGRFSGRQFSNSRSEMNVSTLELGDSALYLCASSLSSGGGAADTQYFGPGTRLTVL.